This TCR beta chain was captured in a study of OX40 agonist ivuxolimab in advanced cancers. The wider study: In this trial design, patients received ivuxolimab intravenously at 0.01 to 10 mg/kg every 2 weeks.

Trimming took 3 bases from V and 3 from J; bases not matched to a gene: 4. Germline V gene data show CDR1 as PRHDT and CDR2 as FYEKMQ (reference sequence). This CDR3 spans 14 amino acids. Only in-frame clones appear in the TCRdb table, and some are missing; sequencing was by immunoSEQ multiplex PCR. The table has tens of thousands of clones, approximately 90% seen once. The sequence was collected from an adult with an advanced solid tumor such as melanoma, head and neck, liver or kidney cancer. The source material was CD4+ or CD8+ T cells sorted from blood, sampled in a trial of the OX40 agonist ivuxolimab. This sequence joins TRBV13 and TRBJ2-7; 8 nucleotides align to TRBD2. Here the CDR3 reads CASSLALAGYEQYF. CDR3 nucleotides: TGTGCCAGCAGCTTGGCGCTAGCGGGCTACGAGCAGTACTTC.